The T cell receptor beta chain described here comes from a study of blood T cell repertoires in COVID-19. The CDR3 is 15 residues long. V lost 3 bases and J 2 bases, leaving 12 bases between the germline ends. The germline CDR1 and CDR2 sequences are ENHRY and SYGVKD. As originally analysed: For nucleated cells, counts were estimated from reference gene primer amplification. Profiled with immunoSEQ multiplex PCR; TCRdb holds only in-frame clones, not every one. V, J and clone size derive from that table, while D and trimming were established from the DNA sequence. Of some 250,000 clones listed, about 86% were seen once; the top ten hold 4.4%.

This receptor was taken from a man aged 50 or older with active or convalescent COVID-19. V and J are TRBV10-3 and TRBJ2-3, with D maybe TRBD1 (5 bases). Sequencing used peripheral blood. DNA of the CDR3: TGTGCCATCAGTGAACCGACAGCAAACACAGATACGCAGTATTTT. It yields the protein CAISEPTANTDTQYF.